Given below is one T cell receptor beta chain in context. The data derive from a study of T cell changes during pregnancy in multiple sclerosis. Some clones are missing from TCRdb's copy, which holds only in-frame ones; the method was immunoSEQ multiplex PCR. Altogether around 100,000 clones are present, approximately 90% being singletons, with the ten largest covering more than 1.5%. This CDR3 spans 16 amino acids. Trimming at V came to 3 bases and at J to 2 bases, leaving 4 bases not matched to a gene. Germline CDR1 reads ENHRY; CDR2 reads SYGVKD. V gene TRBV10-3 combines with J gene TRBJ2-2; 9 bases align to TRBD1. The sequence was collected from a female donor with multiple sclerosis, enrolled in a pregnancy study. The sample consisted of peripheral blood, taken in the third trimester of pregnancy. The CDR3 region is CAISDRDRANTGELFF. CDR3 sequence (DNA): TGTGCCATCAGTGACCGGGACAGGGCCAACACCGGGGAGCTGTTTTTT.